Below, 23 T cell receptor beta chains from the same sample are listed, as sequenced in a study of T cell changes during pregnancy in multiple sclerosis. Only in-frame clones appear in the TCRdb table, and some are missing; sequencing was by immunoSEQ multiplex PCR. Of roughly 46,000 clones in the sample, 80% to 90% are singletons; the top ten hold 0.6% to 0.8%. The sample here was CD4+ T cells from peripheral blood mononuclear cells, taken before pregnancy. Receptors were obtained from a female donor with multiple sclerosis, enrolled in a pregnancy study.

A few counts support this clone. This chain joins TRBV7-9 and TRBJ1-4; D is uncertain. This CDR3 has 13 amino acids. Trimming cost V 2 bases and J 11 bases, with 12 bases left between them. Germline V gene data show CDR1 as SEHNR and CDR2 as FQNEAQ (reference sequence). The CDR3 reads CASSLSQLRKLFF. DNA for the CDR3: TGTGCCAGCAGCTTATCGCAATTGCGGAAACTGTTTTTT.

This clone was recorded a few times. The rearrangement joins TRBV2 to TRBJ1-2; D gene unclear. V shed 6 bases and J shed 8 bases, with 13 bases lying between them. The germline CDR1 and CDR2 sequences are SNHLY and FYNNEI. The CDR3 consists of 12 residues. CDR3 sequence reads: CASRVTLQGYTF. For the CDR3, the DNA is TGTGCCAGCAGGGTGACATTACAGGGCTACACCTTC.

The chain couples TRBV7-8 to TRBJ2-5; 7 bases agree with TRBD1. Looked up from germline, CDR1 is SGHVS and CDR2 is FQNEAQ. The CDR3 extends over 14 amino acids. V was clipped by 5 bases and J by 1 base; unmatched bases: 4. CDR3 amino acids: CASSLRQGQETQYF. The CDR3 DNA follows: TGTGCCAGCAGCCTCAGACAGGGCCAAGAGACCCAGTACTTC.

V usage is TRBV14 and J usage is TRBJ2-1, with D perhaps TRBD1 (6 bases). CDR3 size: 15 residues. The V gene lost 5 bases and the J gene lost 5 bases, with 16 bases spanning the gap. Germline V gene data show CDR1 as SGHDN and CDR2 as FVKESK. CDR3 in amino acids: CASSTYQGKDNEQFF. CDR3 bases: TGTGCCAGCAGCACGTACCAGGGGAAGGACAATGAGCAGTTCTTC.

DNA for the CDR3: TGCGCCAGCAGCTTGAACCTAGCGGGAGTAACCGCCGGGGCCAACGTCCTGACTTTC. It yields the protein CASSLNLAGVTAGANVLTF. The J gene is TRBJ2-6, the V gene TRBV5-1; 10 bases agree with TRBD2. This CDR3 spans 19 amino acids. The germline gives CDR1 SGHRS, CDR2 YFSETQ. Unmatched junction bases numbered 11, after V lost 1 base and J lost 4 bases.

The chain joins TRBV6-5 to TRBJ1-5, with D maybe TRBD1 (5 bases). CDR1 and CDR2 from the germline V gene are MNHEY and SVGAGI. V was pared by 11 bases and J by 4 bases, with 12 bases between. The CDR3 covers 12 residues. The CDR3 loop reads CAAKTANQPQHF. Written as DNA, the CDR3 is TGTGCCGCCAAGACAGCGAATCAGCCCCAGCATTTT.

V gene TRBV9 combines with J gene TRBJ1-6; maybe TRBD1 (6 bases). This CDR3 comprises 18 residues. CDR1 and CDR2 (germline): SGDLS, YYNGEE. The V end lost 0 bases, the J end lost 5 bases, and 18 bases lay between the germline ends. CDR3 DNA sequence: TGTGCCAGCAGCGTAGGATCAACAGGGTTGGGCCATAATTCACCCCTCCACTTT. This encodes CASSVGSTGLGHNSPLHF. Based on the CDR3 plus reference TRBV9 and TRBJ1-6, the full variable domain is DSGVTQTPKHLITATGQRVTLRCSPRSGDLSVYWYQQSLDQGLQFLIQYYNGEERAKGNILERFSAQQFPDLHSELNLSSLELGDSALYFCASSVGSTGLGHNSPLHFGNGTRLTVT.

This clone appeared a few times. The CDR3 bases are TGCGCCAGCAGCGAGCGACAGGGAAACGGGGAGCTGTTTTTT. This encodes CASSERQGNGELFF. This sequence joins TRBV5-1 and TRBJ2-2, with TRBD1 matching over 7 bases. Germline assignment: CDR1 SGHRS and CDR2 YFSETQ. Trimming removed 4 bases from V and 7 bases from J; junction bases left unmatched: 7. This CDR3 is built from 14 residues.

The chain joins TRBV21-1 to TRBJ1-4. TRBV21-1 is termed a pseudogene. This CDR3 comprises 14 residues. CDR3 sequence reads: CASSKTRRGEKLFF. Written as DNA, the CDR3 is TGTGCCAGCAGCAAAACGAGACGGGGGGAAAAACTGTTTTTT.

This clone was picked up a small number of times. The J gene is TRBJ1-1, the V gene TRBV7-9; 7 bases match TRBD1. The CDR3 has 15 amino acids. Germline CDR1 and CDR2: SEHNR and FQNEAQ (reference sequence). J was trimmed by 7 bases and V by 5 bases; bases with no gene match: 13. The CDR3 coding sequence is TGTGCCAGCAGCACTACCGACAGGGTGGTTGGTGAAGCTTTCTTT. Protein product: CASSTTDRVVGEAFF.

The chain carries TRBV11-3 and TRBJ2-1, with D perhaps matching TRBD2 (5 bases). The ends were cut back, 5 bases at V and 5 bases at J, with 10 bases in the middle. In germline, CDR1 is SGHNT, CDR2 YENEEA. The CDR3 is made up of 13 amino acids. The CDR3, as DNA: TGTGCCAGCAGCGTCGGACTCAACAATGAGCAGTTCTTC. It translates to CASSVGLNNEQFF.

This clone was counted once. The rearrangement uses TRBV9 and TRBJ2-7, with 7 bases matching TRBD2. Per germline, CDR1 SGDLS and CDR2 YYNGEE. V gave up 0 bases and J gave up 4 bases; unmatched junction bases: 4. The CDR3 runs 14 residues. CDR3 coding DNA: TGTGCCAGCAGCGTAGGGGGAGGGCAGTACGAGCAGTACTTC. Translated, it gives CASSVGGGQYEQYF.

DNA of the CDR3: TGTGCCATCAGCATCGACAGGGGAATCAACGAGCAGTACTTC. This translates into CAISIDRGINEQYF. The rearrangement uses TRBV10-3 and TRBJ2-7, with 8 bases that match TRBD1. The germline V gene has CDR1 ENHRY and CDR2 SYGVKD. CDR3 length: 14 amino acids. J was trimmed by 5 bases and V by 6 bases; bases with no gene match: 9.

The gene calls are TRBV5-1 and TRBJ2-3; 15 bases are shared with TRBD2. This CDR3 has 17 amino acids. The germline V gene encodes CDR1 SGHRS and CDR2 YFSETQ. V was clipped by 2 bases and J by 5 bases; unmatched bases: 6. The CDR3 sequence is CASSLRTSGRAIDTQYF. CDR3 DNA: TGCGCCAGCAGCTTAAGGACTAGCGGGAGGGCCATAGATACGCAGTATTTT.

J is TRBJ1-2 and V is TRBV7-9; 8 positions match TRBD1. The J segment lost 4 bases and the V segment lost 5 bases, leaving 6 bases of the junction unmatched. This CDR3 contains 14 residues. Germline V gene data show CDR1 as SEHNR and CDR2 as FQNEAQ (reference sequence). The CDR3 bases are TGTGCCAGCAGCCCCGGGACAGGTCCCTATGGCTACACCTTC. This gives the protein CASSPGTGPYGYTF.

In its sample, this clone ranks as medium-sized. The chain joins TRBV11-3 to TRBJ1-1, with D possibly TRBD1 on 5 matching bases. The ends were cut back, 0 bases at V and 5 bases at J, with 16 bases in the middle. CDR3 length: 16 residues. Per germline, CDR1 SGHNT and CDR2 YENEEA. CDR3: CASSLDGRMGETEAFF. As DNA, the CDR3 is TGTGCCAGCAGCTTAGATGGGAGGATGGGGGAAACTGAAGCTTTCTTT.

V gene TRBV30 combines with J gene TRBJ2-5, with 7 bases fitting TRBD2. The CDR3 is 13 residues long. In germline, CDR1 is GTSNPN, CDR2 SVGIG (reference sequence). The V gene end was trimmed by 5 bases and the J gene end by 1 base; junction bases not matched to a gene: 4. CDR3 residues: CAWETGGQETQYF. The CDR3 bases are TGTGCCTGGGAAACGGGGGGCCAAGAGACCCAGTACTTC. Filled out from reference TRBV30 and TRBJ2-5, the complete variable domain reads SQTIHQWPATLVQPVGSPLSLECTVEGTSNPNLYWYRQAAGRGLQLLFYSVGIGQISSEVPQNLSASRPQDRQFILSSKKLLLSDSGFYLCAWETGGQETQYFGPGTRLLVL.

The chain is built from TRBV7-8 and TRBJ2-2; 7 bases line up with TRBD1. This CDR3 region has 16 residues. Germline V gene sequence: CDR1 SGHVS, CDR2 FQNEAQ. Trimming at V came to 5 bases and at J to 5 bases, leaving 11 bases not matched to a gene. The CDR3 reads CASSIQTRGYTGELFF. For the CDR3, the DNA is TGTGCCAGCAGCATACAAACCAGGGGGTATACCGGGGAGCTGTTTTTT.

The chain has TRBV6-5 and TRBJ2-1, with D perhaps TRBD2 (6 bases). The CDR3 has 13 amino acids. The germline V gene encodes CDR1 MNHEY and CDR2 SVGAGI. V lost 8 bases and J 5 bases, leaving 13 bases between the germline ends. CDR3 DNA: TGTGCCAGCGGGGTTAGCGGCCACAATGAGCAGTTCTTC. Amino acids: CASGVSGHNEQFF.

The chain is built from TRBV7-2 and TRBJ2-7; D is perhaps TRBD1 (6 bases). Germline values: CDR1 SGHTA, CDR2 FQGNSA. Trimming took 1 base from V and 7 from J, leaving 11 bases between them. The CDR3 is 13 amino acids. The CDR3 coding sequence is TGTGCCAGCAGCTTAGACCAGGGGAGAGAGCAGTACTTC. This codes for CASSLDQGREQYF.

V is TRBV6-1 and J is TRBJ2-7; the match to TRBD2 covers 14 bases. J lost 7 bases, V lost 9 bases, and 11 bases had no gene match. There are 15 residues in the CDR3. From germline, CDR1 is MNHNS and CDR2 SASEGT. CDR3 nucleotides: TGTGCCAGTGCTTCGGGACTAGCGGGGGCGGGGGAGCAGTACTTC. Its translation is CASASGLAGAGEQYF.

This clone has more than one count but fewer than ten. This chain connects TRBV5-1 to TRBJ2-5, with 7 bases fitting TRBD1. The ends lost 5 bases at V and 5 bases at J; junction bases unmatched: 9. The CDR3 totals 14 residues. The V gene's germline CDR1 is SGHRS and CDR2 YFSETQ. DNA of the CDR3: TGCGCCAGCAGGACCCGAGGGGGCAAGGAGACCCAGTACTTC. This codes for CASRTRGGKETQYF. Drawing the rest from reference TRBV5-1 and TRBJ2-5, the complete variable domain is KAGVTQTPRYLIKTRGQQVTLSCSPISGHRSVSWYQQTPGQGLQFLFEYFSETQRNKGNFPGRFSGRQFSNSRSEMNVSTLELGDSALYLCASRTRGGKETQYFGPGTRLLVL.

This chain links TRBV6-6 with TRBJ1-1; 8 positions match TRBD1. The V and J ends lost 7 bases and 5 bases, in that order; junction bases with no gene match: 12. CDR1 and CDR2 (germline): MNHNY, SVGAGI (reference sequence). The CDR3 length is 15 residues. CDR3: CASNLRTGKGTEAFF. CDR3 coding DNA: TGTGCCAGCAATCTTAGGACAGGGAAAGGGACTGAAGCTTTCTTT.